The rows below give T cell receptor beta chains drawn from one sample of a study of OX40 agonist ivuxolimab in advanced cancers. Produced via immunoSEQ multiplex PCR; TCRdb's table is partial and in-frame only. The top ten clones hold roughly 1% of a sample with about 72,000 clones, about 85% of them seen once. The sample was CD4+ or CD8+ T cells sorted from blood, taken in a trial of the OX40 agonist ivuxolimab. These receptors were taken from an adult with an advanced solid tumor such as melanoma, head and neck, liver or kidney cancer. The CDR3 runs from the conserved cysteine through the conserved F or W. The D gene is left open where the match is weak. Part of the rows lack a size; the others show once, few, many or a class for expanded clones.

d_gene	abundance	v_gene	j_gene	len	CDR3nt	CDR3aa
TRBD1	once	TRBV28	TRBJ1-4	18	TGTGCCAGCAGTTTAGACCGGGACAGGGTTTTGTGGAATGAAAAACTGTTTTTT	CASSLDRDRVLWNEKLFF
-	-	TRBV5-1	TRBJ1-3	15	TGCGCCAGCAGCTTGGACGGGGGATCTGGAAACACCATATATTTT	CASSLDGGSGNTIYF
-	-	TRBV19	TRBJ1-2	15	TGTGCCAGTAGTGGATATCGGACAGATCACTATGGCTACACCTTC	CASSGYRTDHYGYTF
TRBD1	few	TRBV28	TRBJ1-2	14	TGTGCCAGTCAACAGGGGGCAACTAACTATGGCTACACCTTC	CASQQGATNYGYTF
-	-	TRBV7-8	TRBJ2-3	15	TGTGCCAGCAGCTTCGGCGGGACTAGCACAGATACGCAGTATTTT	CASSFGGTSTDTQYF
-	-	TRBV28	TRBJ2-5	14	TGTGCCAGCAGTTTATTCTCCTTACAAGAGACCCAGTACTTC	CASSLFSLQETQYF
-	-	TRBV19	TRBJ2-2	11	TGTGCCAGTAGCGGGACCGGGGAGCTGTTTTTT	CASSGTGELFF
-	-	TRBV19	TRBJ2-7	13	TGTGCCAGTAGTATAGACGGGGCCCGCGAGCAGTACTTC	CASSIDGAREQYF
TRBD2	few	TRBV5-1	TRBJ2-2	15	TGCGCCAGCAGCTTGGGGAGCGGGAGTACCGGGGAGCTGTTTTTT	CASSLGSGSTGELFF
TRBD1	-	TRBV5-4	TRBJ2-1	16	TGTGCCAGCAGCTCGAGACAGGGAACTGTATACAATGAGCAGTTCTTC	CASSSRQGTVYNEQFF
-	-	TRBV5-6	TRBJ2-7	13	TGTGCCAGCAGCTTCAGTCCTCTGAGCGAGCAGTACTTC	CASSFSPLSEQYF
TRBD1	-	TRBV19	TRBJ2-2	18	TGTGCCAGTAGTCCCCGGGACAGGGGGTTTAGCTTCGCCGGGGAGCTGTTTTTT	CASSPRDRGFSFAGELFF
-	once	TRBV11-2	TRBJ2-7	13	TGTGCCAGCAGCCCTATTCTTTTTTACGAGCAGTACTTC	CASSPILFYEQYF
TRBD2	-	TRBV5-8	TRBJ2-1	15	TGTGCCAGCAGCCCACGACTAGCGGCAAACAATGAGCAGTTCTTC	CASSPRLAANNEQFF
-	-	TRBV11-2	TRBJ1-1	13	TGTGCCAGCAGCTCAGGCGGGGGCACTGAAGCTTTCTTT	CASSSGGGTEAFF
-	-	TRBV11-3	TRBJ2-3	14	TGTGCCAGCAGTGGGGGTAGCGTCGCAGATACGCAGTATTTT	CASSGGSVADTQYF
-	-	TRBV28	TRBJ1-2	13	TGTGCCAGCAGTTTAGAGACAGTTTATGGCTACACCTTC	CASSLETVYGYTF
-	-	TRBV5-1	TRBJ2-2	18	TGCGCCAGCAGCTTGGTGGTAGGGGGGAGTACGAACACCGGGGAGCTGTTTTTT	CASSLVVGGSTNTGELFF
TRBD1	-	TRBV11-2	TRBJ2-7	15	TGTGCCAGCAGCTCAGACAGGGGGAAAGCCTACGAGCAGTACTTC	CASSSDRGKAYEQYF
-	-	TRBV27	TRBJ2-2	11	TGTGCCAGCACGGGGACCGGGGAGCTGTTTTTT	CASTGTGELFF
TRBD2	-	TRBV7-2	TRBJ2-7	14	TGTGCCAGCAGCCCAGAGCGGGAGCGGTACGAGCAGTACTTC	CASSPERERYEQYF
TRBD2	-	TRBV7-2	TRBJ2-3	13	TGTGCCAGCAGGGGACTAGCGGTCTATACGCAGTATTTT	CASRGLAVYTQYF
-	-	TRBV7-2	TRBJ2-3	15	TGTGCCAGCAGCTTAGTGGGCGGGTTCACAGATACGCAGTATTTT	CASSLVGGFTDTQYF
-	-	TRBV7-2	TRBJ2-7	12	TGTGCCAGCAGCCCGGACATCTACGAGCAGTACTTC	CASSPDIYEQYF
-	-	TRBV12-2	TRBJ2-5	12	TGTGCAAGTCGTCCTTATACGGAGACCCAGTACTTC	CASRPYTETQYF
-	once	TRBV28	TRBJ2-7	13	TGTGCCGGCAGTGGGGTTTCTCCCTACGAGCAGTACTTC	CAGSGVSPYEQYF
-	-	TRBV5-1	TRBJ2-1	16	TGCGCCAGCAGTAGCATAGGGGTACGCTCCTACAATGAGCAGTTCTTC	CASSSIGVRSYNEQFF
-	-	TRBV19	TRBJ2-2	16	TGTGCCAGTAGTACAGGTCGCGGTTATAACACCGGGGAGCTGTTTTTT	CASSTGRGYNTGELFF
-	once	TRBV5-1	TRBJ2-3	14	TGCGCCAGCAGCCGAACGGCAAGCACAGATACGCAGTATTTT	CASSRTASTDTQYF
TRBD1	-	TRBV15	TRBJ1-2	14	TGTGCCACCAGGACGGGACAGGGACACTATGGCTACACCTTC	CATRTGQGHYGYTF
-	-	TRBV10-3	TRBJ1-1	12	TGTGCCATCAGTGAGTCCGGGGGGAGAGCTTTCTTT	CAISESGGRAFF
-	-	TRBV27	TRBJ1-5	14	TGTGCCAGCAGTTTAATTGCGGGGGTTCAGCCCCAGCATTTT	CASSLIAGVQPQHF
-	once	TRBV6-5	TRBJ1-3	13	TGTGCCAGCAGTCGTTTAGGTATAAACACCATATATTTT	CASSRLGINTIYF
TRBD1	-	TRBV7-9	TRBJ2-7	17	TGTGCCAGCAGCCCTTCGACAGGGCTGCAACGAGGGTACGAGCAGTACTTC	CASSPSTGLQRGYEQYF
TRBD1	few	TRBV9	TRBJ1-2	14	TGTGCCAGCAGCCCCGGGACAGATACCTATGGCTACACCTTC	CASSPGTDTYGYTF
-	-	TRBV10-3	TRBJ2-5	14	TGTGCCATCAGTGAGTCGATGGGTTCGGAGACCCAGTACTTC	CAISESMGSETQYF
-	-	TRBV10-3	TRBJ2-7	13	TGTGCCATCAGTGAGTCAGGGGCCTACGAGCAGTACTTC	CAISESGAYEQYF
-	-	TRBV11-3	TRBJ1-3	16	TGTGCCAGCAGCAAGGACAGCTCATCCACTGGAAACACCATATATTTT	CASSKDSSSTGNTIYF
TRBD2	-	TRBV11-2	TRBJ2-5	16	TGTGCCAGCAGCTTAGTAAGGTCGGGGGGGCGCAGGGCCCAGTACTTC	CASSLVRSGGRRAQYF
-	-	TRBV4-2	TRBJ2-7	16	TGTGCCAGCAGCCAAGCTCCCGGAGGGCGAGAAGGAGAGCAGTACTTC	CASSQAPGGREGEQYF
-	-	TRBV7-9	TRBJ1-5	16	TGTGCCAGCAGCCCCTTTGACGAGGGTTCGGGGCAGCCCCAGCATTTT	CASSPFDEGSGQPQHF
-	-	TRBV2	TRBJ2-1	13	TGTGCCAGCAGTGTATGGATTGGGGATGAGCAGTTCTTC	CASSVWIGDEQFF
-	-	TRBV15	TRBJ2-7	14	TGTGCCACCAGCAGAGGCGGGTTGGGGTACGAGCAGTACTTC	CATSRGGLGYEQYF
TRBD2	-	TRBV9	TRBJ2-7	16	TGTGCCAGCAGCGTCGATGCCCTAGCGGTCTCCTACGAGCAGTACTTC	CASSVDALAVSYEQYF
TRBD2	-	TRBV30	TRBJ2-1	15	TGTGCCTGGGGGCGACTAGCGGGGGGTTACAATGAGCAGTTCTTC	CAWGRLAGGYNEQFF
TRBD2	-	TRBV6-6	TRBJ2-1	16	TGTGCCAGCAGTTCCCCCGCGGGGGTGGGATTAAATGAGCAGTTCTTC	CASSSPAGVGLNEQFF
-	-	TRBV15	TRBJ1-2	13	TGTGCCACCAGCAGAGGTGTCGAGAGGGGCTACACCTTC	CATSRGVERGYTF
TRBD2	few	TRBV4-1	TRBJ2-2	17	TGCGCCAGCAGCCGCTTGACTAGCGGGAGGAACACCGGGGAGCTGTTTTTT	CASSRLTSGRNTGELFF
-	-	TRBV11-3	TRBJ1-2	12	TGTGCCAGCAGCCCGGGAGGGTATGGCTACACCTTC	CASSPGGYGYTF
TRBD1	few	TRBV6-5	TRBJ1-2	14	TGTGCCAGAAAGACTTCGACAGGGAACTATGGCTACACCTTC	CARKTSTGNYGYTF
-	once	TRBV4-1	TRBJ2-7	13	TGCGCCAGCAGCCACCTGGGGCGCTACGAGCAGTACTTC	CASSHLGRYEQYF
-	-	TRBV10-3	TRBJ2-3	15	TGTGCCATCAGGGGACTGCTTTCTAGCACAGATACGCAGTATTTT	CAIRGLLSSTDTQYF
-	-	TRBV10-2	TRBJ1-3	13	TGCGCCAGCAGTGGGAGCTCTGGAAACACCATATATTTT	CASSGSSGNTIYF